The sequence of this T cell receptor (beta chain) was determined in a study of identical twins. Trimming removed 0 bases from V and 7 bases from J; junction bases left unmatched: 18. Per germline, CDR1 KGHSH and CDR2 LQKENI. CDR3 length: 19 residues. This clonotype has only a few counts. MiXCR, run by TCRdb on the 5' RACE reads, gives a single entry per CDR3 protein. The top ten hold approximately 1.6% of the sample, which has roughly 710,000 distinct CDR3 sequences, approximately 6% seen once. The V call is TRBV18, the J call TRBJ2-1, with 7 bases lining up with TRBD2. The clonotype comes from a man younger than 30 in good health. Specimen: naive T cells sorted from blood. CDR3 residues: CASSPPRVWGVAGRNEQFF. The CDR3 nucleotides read TGTGCCAGCTCACCACCTCGAGTGTGGGGTGTAGCGGGTAGAAATGAGCAGTTCTTC. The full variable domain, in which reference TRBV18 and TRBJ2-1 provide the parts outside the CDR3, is NAGVMQNPRHLVRRRGQEARLRCSPMKGHSHVYWYRQLPEEGLKFMVYLQKENIIDESGMPKERFSAEFPKEGPSILRIQQVVRGDSAAYFCASSPPRVWGVAGRNEQFFGPGTRLTVL.